This T cell receptor (beta chain) was profiled in a study of control samples from healthy donors and cancer patients. J gave up 0 bases and V 1 base, and 3 bases lay outside the gene matches. Germline values: CDR1 LNHNV, CDR2 YYDKDF (reference sequence). The CDR3 runs 16 residues. Only in-frame clones appear in the TCRdb table, and some are missing; sequencing was by immunoSEQ multiplex PCR. This table has about 160,000 clones, around 90% appearing once. The chain has TRBV15 and TRBJ2-7; 10 bases agree with TRBD2. This clonotype originated in a woman aged 25 to 39 in good health. The sample comprised blood. The CDR3: CATSRAAGGYSYEQYF. The CDR3 region has the DNA TGTGCCACCAGCAGAGCAGCGGGAGGGTACTCCTACGAGCAGTACTTC. The variable domain in full, completed from reference TRBV15 and TRBJ2-7, reads DAMVIQNPRYQVTQFGKPVTLSCSQTLNHNVMYWYQQKSSQAPKLLFHYYDKDFNNEADTPDNFQSRRPNTSFCFLDIRSPGLGDTAMYLCATSRAAGGYSYEQYFGPGTRLTVT.